These 30 T cell receptor beta chains were all obtained from the same sample, sequenced in a study of blood T cell repertoires in COVID-19. The assay was immunoSEQ multiplex PCR, and TCRdb's table has in-frame clones only and misses some. Found here are fewer than 250,000 clones, 86% of them singletons; the top ten hold 5% to 6%. Sequenced: peripheral blood. The receptors here all came from an elderly woman with COVID-19, enrolled during active disease.

V gene TRBV6-5 combines with J gene TRBJ1-1, with 7 nucleotides matching TRBD1. The CDR3 is 13 amino acids. Germline V gene lookup returns CDR1 MNHEY and CDR2 SVGAGI. V trimming: 10 bases; J trimming: 3 bases; junction bases outside the gene matches: 8. The CDR3, as DNA: TGTGCCACCTCAATCAGGGGGGACACTGAAGCTTTCTTT. Its protein is CATSIRGDTEAFF.

CDR3 in amino acids: CSVVRTLNTEAFF. In DNA form, the CDR3 reads TGCAGCGTTGTCCGTACATTGAACACTGAAGCTTTCTTT. This chain uses TRBV29-1 with TRBJ1-1; D gene ambiguous. The V end was cut by 4 bases, the J end by 0 bases, with 9 bases between. Germline assignment: CDR1 SQVTM and CDR2 ANQGSEA. This CDR3 has 13 residues. Combining the CDR3 with reference TRBV29-1 and TRBJ1-1 gives the whole variable domain SAVISQKPSRDICQRGTSLTIQCQVDSQVTMMFWYRQQPGQSLTLIATANQGSEATYESGFVIDKFPISRPNLTFSTLTVSNMSPEDSSIYLCSVVRTLNTEAFFGQGTRLTVV.

This rearrangement joins TRBV6-6 to TRBJ1-3; D is possibly TRBD1 (5 bases). The CDR3 has 15 residues. V was trimmed by 0 bases and J by 8 bases, leaving 14 bases between them. Germline CDR1 and CDR2: MNHNY and SVGAGI (reference sequence). The CDR3, as DNA: TGTGCCAGCAGTTACTCGGGCAGGGCTCGAGACACCATATATTTT. Translated, it gives CASSYSGRARDTIYF.

This clone was recorded only once. The chain carries TRBV18 and TRBJ1-1, with D perhaps matching TRBD1 (6 bases). CDR3 size: 14 residues. Deletions cut 6 bases from V and 1 base from J, with 12 bases between. Germline CDR1 is KGHSH and CDR2 is LQKENI. CDR3 nucleotide sequence: TGTGCCAGCTCGGCCGGGACAAAGAACACTGAAGCTTTCTTT. Translating gives CASSAGTKNTEAFF.

The rearrangement uses TRBV5-4 and TRBJ1-2; D is ambiguous. This CDR3 has 12 residues. Trimming cost V 4 bases and J 1 base, with 5 bases left between them. Germline lookup yields CDR1 SGHNT and CDR2 YYREEE (reference sequence). The CDR3 DNA reads as TGTGCCAGCAGCCGAGATAACTATGGCTACACCTTC. Amino acid sequence: CASSRDNYGYTF.

In this sample, this clone turned up once. The chain employs TRBV5-4 and TRBJ1-1, with 8 bases fitting TRBD1. Trimming cost V 4 bases and J 7 bases; bases outside gene matches: 6. CDR1 is SGHNT and CDR2 is YYREEE in the germline V gene (reference sequence). The CDR3 length is 13 residues. The CDR3 loop is CASSVGQVGEAFF. The CDR3 DNA is TGTGCCAGCAGCGTGGGACAGGTGGGTGAAGCTTTCTTT.

DNA for the CDR3: TGTGCCATCAGAGGGGACAGGGGAGGGTACGAGCAGTACGTC. This encodes CAIRGDRGGYEQYV. The genes are TRBV10-3 and TRBJ2-7; TRBD1 matches 10 bases. Germline CDR1 reads ENHRY; CDR2 reads SYGVKD. There are 14 residues in the CDR3. V gave up 6 bases and J gave up 4 bases; unmatched junction bases: 6.

The gene calls are TRBV4-2 and TRBJ2-7, with 9 bases fitting TRBD2. The CDR3 runs to 15 residues. V was clipped by 1 base and J by 4 bases; unmatched bases: 5. The germline CDR1 and CDR2 sequences are LGHNA and YNFKEQ. The CDR3 DNA is TGTGCCAGCAGCCAAGTAGCGGGGGCGCTTTACGAGCAGTACTTC. This sequence encodes CASSQVAGALYEQYF.

The chain carries TRBV5-6 and TRBJ1-5, with 7 nucleotides matching TRBD1. V shed 4 bases, J shed 1 base, and the junction held 8 bases outside the gene matches. CDR3 size: 16 residues. CDR1 and CDR2 (germline): SGHDT, YYEEEE. The CDR3 DNA follows: TGTGCCAGCAGCCCGGCAGGGGGATTGAGCAATCAGCCCCAGCATTTT. Translation gives CASSPAGGLSNQPQHF.

This clone was picked up a small number of times. V is TRBV6-5 and J is TRBJ2-1; 9 nucleotides line up with TRBD2. Germline-derived CDR1 and CDR2 are MNHEY and SVGAGI. V dropped 6 bases and J dropped 8; count of bases not matched to a gene: 5. The CDR3 loop spans 13 amino acids. The CDR3 region has the DNA TGTGCCAGCAGGGCGGGGGGGCGCCATGAGCAGTTCTTC. It specifies CASRAGGRHEQFF.

CDR3 protein: CAWSGGGTNTGELFF. CDR3 sequence (DNA): TGTGCCTGGAGTGGGGGGGGTACGAACACCGGGGAGCTGTTTTTT. The rearrangement joins TRBV30 to TRBJ2-2; TRBD2 matches at 7 bases. The J segment lost 0 bases and the V segment lost 1 base, leaving 2 bases of the junction unmatched. Germline V gives CDR1 GTSNPN, CDR2 SVGIG (reference sequence). This CDR3 has 15 residues.

This clone occurred once. This chain joins TRBV5-1 and TRBJ2-5; 8 bases fit TRBD2. J lost 5 bases, V lost 0 bases, and 9 bases had no gene match. Germline assignment: CDR1 SGHRS and CDR2 YFSETQ. This CDR3 spans 16 amino acids. This CDR3 reads CASSLDGRGAEETQYF. DNA for the CDR3: TGCGCCAGCAGCTTGGATGGGCGGGGGGCCGAGGAGACCCAGTACTTC.

CDR3 in DNA: TGTGCCAGCAGTTACTCGTCAGGGGCGAATGGCTACACCTTC. Translated: CASSYSSGANGYTF. This chain joins TRBV6-6 and TRBJ1-2; D perhaps matches TRBD1 (6 bases). The CDR3 consists of 14 residues. Deletions cut 0 bases from V and 6 bases from J, with 11 bases between. Germline CDR1 reads MNHNY; CDR2 reads SVGAGI (reference sequence).

V usage is TRBV5-1 and J usage is TRBJ1-5, with D hard to call. V lost 5 bases and J lost 7, with 13 bases in between. The CDR3 length is 13 residues. Germline V gives CDR1 SGHRS, CDR2 YFSETQ. The CDR3 DNA reads as TGCGCCAGCAGTTCTACCCCTTCCCAGCCCCAGCATTTT. Residues: CASSSTPSQPQHF.

J is TRBJ2-7 and V is TRBV6-6; D is possibly TRBD2 (5 bases). Germline CDR1 reads MNHNY; CDR2 reads SVGAGI (reference sequence). V was shortened by 5 bases and J by 3 bases, with 20 bases between the two germline ends. The CDR3 sequence is 16 residues long. The CDR3 loop reads CASSPSSLPGIYEQYV. The CDR3 DNA sequence: TGTGCCAGCAGTCCCTCTTCACTCCCGGGGATCTACGAGCAGTACGTC.

This clone was observed a handful of times. This sequence joins TRBV10-2 and TRBJ1-4, with TRBD1 matching 7 bases. V trimming: 4 bases; J trimming: 8 bases; junction bases outside the gene matches: 4. The CDR3 is 13 residues long. The germline V gene encodes CDR1 WSHSY and CDR2 SAAADI. The CDR3 here is CASSGQGSEKLFF. The DNA for the CDR3 is TGCGCCAGCAGTGGACAGGGTTCGGAAAAACTGTTTTTT.

The chain is built from TRBV9 and TRBJ1-1, with D maybe TRBD1 (6 bases). The CDR3 sequence is 13 residues long. Germline CDR1 SGDLS, CDR2 YYNGEE. Trimming stripped 7 bases from V and 9 bases from J, with 19 bases between. CDR3 nucleotide sequence: TGTGCCAGCTCCAGGGGAGGGGATCGCAAAGCTTTCTTT. It translates to CASSRGGDRKAFF.

As for this clone: Other DNA sequences in this specimen translate into the identical CDR3. The chain combines TRBV7-2 with TRBJ1-6, with 8 bases lining up with TRBD1. CDR1 is SGHTA, CDR2 FQGNSA, per germline. This CDR3 contains 16 residues. J was trimmed by 2 bases and V by 5 bases; bases with no gene match: 5. CDR3 region: CASSQTGGTYNSPLHF. The CDR3 DNA reads as TGTGCCAGCAGCCAAACAGGGGGGACCTATAATTCACCCCTCCACTTT.

The chain couples TRBV28 to TRBJ2-3, with 13 positions matching TRBD2. Germline CDR1 MDHEN, CDR2 SYDVKM. The trim removed 2 bases at V and 2 bases at J, leaving 4 bases unmatched. CDR3 length: 17 amino acids. The CDR3 DNA is TGTGCCAGCAGTTTAAGCGGACTAGCGGGGGACACAGATACGCAGTATTTT. This gives the protein CASSLSGLAGDTDTQYF.

This chain connects TRBV4-1 to TRBJ1-6; TRBD1 matches at 10 bases. V shed 4 bases, J shed 9 bases, and the junction held 12 bases outside the gene matches. The CDR3 runs 17 residues. Germline V gene data show CDR1 as MGHRA and CDR2 as YSYEKL. CDR3 nucleotides: TGCGCCAGCAGCCTCGGGACAGGGGAGGTTCGGGGTTCACCCCTCCACTTT. It translates to CASSLGTGEVRGSPLHF.

This clone has just one count. This sequence joins TRBV7-9 and TRBJ1-2; a weak D match, TRBD1 (6 bases). The ends were cut back, 6 bases at V and 8 bases at J, with 13 bases in the middle. This CDR3 has 12 residues. CDR1 is SEHNR, CDR2 FQNEAQ, per germline (reference sequence). The CDR3 loop reads CASRGGGGGYTF. CDR3 DNA: TGTGCCAGCAGAGGGGGAGGGGGAGGCTACACCTTC.

J is TRBJ1-5 and V is TRBV6-5, with a possible D match to TRBD1 (6 bases). The CDR3 totals 15 residues. The germline V gene encodes CDR1 MNHEY and CDR2 SVGAGI. V lost 7 bases and J 4 bases, leaving 17 bases between the germline ends. The CDR3 is CASKIGGAGNQPQHF. CDR3 nucleotides: TGTGCCAGCAAGATCGGGGGGGCTGGTAATCAGCCCCAGCATTTT.

The chain is built from TRBV20-1 and TRBJ2-1; TRBD2 might be the D (5 bases). The germline gives CDR1 DFQATT, CDR2 SNEGSKA (reference sequence). Trimming took 5 bases from V and 8 from J, leaving 10 bases between them. This CDR3 contains 11 residues. The CDR3 region is CSARIGDEQFF. In DNA, the CDR3 is TGCAGTGCTCGGATCGGGGATGAGCAGTTCTTC.

The chain uses TRBV7-2 and TRBJ2-7, with 12 bases identical to TRBD2. The CDR3 has 15 amino acids. The V gene's germline CDR1 is SGHTA and CDR2 FQGNSA. Trimming cost V 5 bases and J 3 bases; bases outside gene matches: 5. This chain's CDR3 is CASSHGLAGIYEQYF. For the CDR3, the DNA is TGTGCCAGCAGCCACGGACTAGCGGGGATCTACGAGCAGTACTTC.

V usage is TRBV2 and J usage is TRBJ2-7; D is unclear. The CDR3 has 11 amino acids. With 2 bases removed from V and 6 bases from J, the gap between germline ends came to 5 bases. Germline V gives CDR1 SNHLY, CDR2 FYNNEI. The CDR3 loop is CASSELSEQYF. Here the CDR3 DNA reads TGTGCCAGCAGTGAACTGTCCGAGCAGTACTTC.

V and J are TRBV25-1 and TRBJ2-2, with D possibly matching TRBD2 (5 bases). The CDR3 consists of 14 residues. From germline, CDR1 is MGHDK and CDR2 SYGVNS. Trimming pared 0 bases from V and 13 bases from J, leaving 15 bases between. For the CDR3, the DNA is TGTGCCAGCAGTGAATACTCGGGGAAAAGGATGCTGTTTTTT. Its protein is CASSEYSGKRMLFF.

The V call is TRBV7-9, the J call TRBJ1-4, with unresolved D. CDR1 SEHNR and CDR2 FQNEAQ come from the germline V gene (reference sequence). V was trimmed by 7 bases and J by 3 bases, leaving 12 bases between them. The CDR3 loop spans 14 amino acids. CDR3 in amino acids: CASTARVSNEKLFF. CDR3 sequence (DNA): TGTGCCAGCACCGCCCGCGTATCTAATGAAAAACTGTTTTTT.

In its sample, this clone was seen a few times. The V call is TRBV19, the J call TRBJ1-1, with 10 bases lining up with TRBD1. The CDR3 runs to 15 residues. The germline V gene has CDR1 LNHDA and CDR2 SQIVND (reference sequence). With 4 bases clipped from V and 5 bases from J, the junction kept 7 bases outside the gene matches. CDR3 sequence reads: CASSKDRGSWTEAFF. In DNA form, the CDR3 reads TGTGCCAGTAGTAAGGACAGGGGGAGTTGGACTGAAGCTTTCTTT.

The chain employs TRBV10-2 and TRBJ1-5; no reliable D call. Trimming pared 10 bases from V and 0 bases from J, leaving 7 bases between. The CDR3 consists of 12 residues. CDR1 is WSHSY and CDR2 is SAAADI in the germline V gene. As DNA, the CDR3 is TGCGCCATCAGCTTTAGCAATCAGCCCCAGCATTTT. Translating gives CAISFSNQPQHF.

The chain carries TRBV6-1 and TRBJ1-1, with TRBD1 matching over 7 bases. V lost 1 base to trimming and J lost 5 bases; unmatched junction nucleotides: 13. Per germline, CDR1 MNHNS and CDR2 SASEGT. CDR3 size: 17 residues. CDR3 nucleotides: TGTGCCAGCAGTGAAGTATTGATCGACAGGGAACGGACTGAAGCTTTCTTT. It is translated as CASSEVLIDRERTEAFF.